One sample yielded the 16 T cell receptor beta chains listed below, sequenced in a study of metastatic and nonmetastatic thyroid tumors. TCRdb reprocessed the PCR reads using MiXCR. The sample carries 64,000 or so clones, about 16% recorded once. No treatment had been given to any patient before thyroid surgery. The sample consisted of blood. These TCRs come from a male donor with papillary thyroid cancer or a benign thyroid nodule (not recorded which). Some clones in this sample may be carry-over from other donors' samples.

This clone was detected many times. The J gene is TRBJ1-1, the V gene TRBV6-5; D ambiguous. Germline lookup yields CDR1 MNHEY and CDR2 SVGAGI. The V end lost 0 bases, the J end lost 4 bases, and 9 bases lay between the germline ends. The CDR3 has 14 residues. In nucleotides, the CDR3 is TGTGCCAGCAGTTACTCCGGTCCGGGCACTGAAGCTTTCTTT. Residues: CASSYSGPGTEAFF.

Many counts were recorded for this clone. This sequence joins TRBV14 and TRBJ2-3; D gene unclear. The CDR3 loop spans 17 amino acids. Trimming shortened V by 0 bases and J by 4 bases, and 17 bases separated the two germline ends. Germline-derived CDR1 and CDR2 are SGHDN and FVKESK. The chain's CDR3 is CASSQDKVLTNADTQYF. In nucleotides, the CDR3 is TGTGCCAGCAGCCAAGACAAAGTCCTAACAAACGCAGATACGCAGTATTTT.

This clone showed up many times. The V gene is TRBV19, the J gene TRBJ2-3; 10 bases fit TRBD2. The V gene end was trimmed by 4 bases and the J gene end by 1 base; junction bases not matched to a gene: 2. Looked up from germline, CDR1 is LNHDA and CDR2 is SQIVND (reference sequence). The CDR3 runs to 15 residues. CDR3 nucleotide sequence: TGTGCCAGTAGTAGAGGGACTAGCGGCACAGATACGCAGTATTTT. Residues: CASSRGTSGTDTQYF. Together with reference TRBV19 and TRBJ2-3, the CDR3 gives the full variable domain: DGGITQSPKYLFRKEGQNVTLSCEQNLNHDAMYWYRQDPGQGLRLIYYSQIVNDFQKGDIAEGYSVSREKKESFPLTVTSAQKNPTAFYLCASSRGTSGTDTQYFGPGTRLTVL.

The chain joins TRBV5-1 to TRBJ1-1, with TRBD1 as a possible D gene (5 bases). CDR1 is SGHRS and CDR2 is YFSETQ in the germline V gene. With 5 bases removed from V and 7 bases from J, the gap between germline ends came to 27 bases. The CDR3 loop spans 17 amino acids. The CDR3: CASRMVTVSSWTGEAFF. In DNA form, the CDR3 reads TGCGCCAGCAGAATGGTGACAGTGTCTTCCTGGACGGGTGAAGCTTTCTTT.

This clone was recorded many times. This sequence joins TRBV6-5 and TRBJ2-7; 7 nucleotides align to TRBD1. Germline assignment: CDR1 MNHEY and CDR2 SVGAGI. This CDR3 contains 15 residues. The V segment lost 0 bases and the J segment 3 bases; nucleotides outside the gene matches: 5. DNA for the CDR3: TGTGCCAGCAGTTACTCCCGGGACAGATTCTACGAGCAGTACTTC. This sequence encodes CASSYSRDRFYEQYF.

This clone was seen a few times. V usage is TRBV5-6 and J usage is TRBJ2-5, with TRBD1 matching over 10 bases. There are 17 residues in the CDR3. Trimming took 4 bases from V and 5 from J; bases not matched to a gene: 14. From germline, CDR1 is SGHDT and CDR2 YYEEEE. The CDR3: CASSGVRGQGFSETQYF. CDR3 DNA: TGTGCCAGCAGCGGGGTCCGGGGACAGGGGTTTTCGGAGACCCAGTACTTC.

Concerning this clone: The same CDR3 can be traced to other DNA sequences in this sample. The V call is TRBV5-8, the J call TRBJ2-4; no definite D call. CDR3 length: 17 amino acids. Germline V gene lookup returns CDR1 SGHTS and CDR2 YDEGEE. Trimming left V 0 bases short and J 4 bases short, with 17 bases between. CDR3 sequence: CASSLVIDSLAKNIQYF. The CDR3 region has the DNA TGTGCCAGCAGCTTGGTGATTGATTCCTTAGCAAAAAACATTCAGTACTTC.

The chain recombines TRBV12-5 with TRBJ2-1; possibly TRBD1 for D (6 bases). Germline loops: CDR1 LGHNT, CDR2 FRNRAP. V lost 3 bases, J lost 6 bases, and 21 bases lay in between. The CDR3 covers 17 residues. As DNA, the CDR3 is TGTGCTAGTGGTTTAGGGACATGGGGCACTCTCGTCAATGAGCAGTTCTTC. It specifies CASGLGTWGTLVNEQFF.

In its sample, this clone was seen a few times. V usage is TRBV6-6 and J usage is TRBJ2-1; 15 nucleotides match TRBD2. The CDR3 has 17 amino acids. Germline CDR1 is MNHNY and CDR2 is SVGAGI (reference sequence). The trim removed 6 bases at V and 4 bases at J, leaving 7 bases unmatched. In DNA form, the CDR3 reads TGTGCCAGCAGGGTCGGGACTAGCGGGGGGATATACAATGAGCAGTTCTTC. This encodes CASRVGTSGGIYNEQFF.

This clone was picked up many times. This chain connects TRBV4-3 to TRBJ1-3; D remains ambiguous. The CDR3 has 16 residues. The germline V and J ends were trimmed by 0 bases and 4 bases, with 13 bases remaining between them. From germline, CDR1 is LGHNA and CDR2 YSLEER. CDR3 residues: CASSQEVGVGGNTIYF. DNA for the CDR3: TGCGCCAGCAGCCAAGAGGTGGGAGTTGGGGGAAACACCATATATTTT.

The table lists this clone with many counts. The sample carries other DNA sequences with the same CDR3. V and J are TRBV27 and TRBJ2-1, with TRBD1 as a possible D gene (5 bases). Trimming took off 3 bases at V and 0 bases at J, with 9 bases between the two ends. This CDR3 has 15 amino acids. The germline gives CDR1 MNHEY, CDR2 SMNVEV (reference sequence). CDR3 sequence: CASSLAGPSYNEQFF. DNA for the CDR3: TGTGCCAGCAGTTTGGCAGGGCCCTCCTACAATGAGCAGTTCTTC.

This clone appeared a few times. This rearrangement joins TRBV2 to TRBJ2-2; 8 nucleotides align to TRBD1. Germline V CDR1 and CDR2: SNHLY, FYNNEI. The length of the CDR3 is 15 residues. V trimming: 8 bases; J trimming: 6 bases; junction bases outside the gene matches: 11. This CDR3 is CASVWDRFNSGELFF. CDR3 nucleotides: TGTGCCAGCGTCTGGGACAGGTTTAATTCCGGGGAGCTGTTTTTT. The whole variable domain, remainder taken from reference TRBV2 and TRBJ2-2, is EPEVTQTPSHQVTQMGQEVILRCVPISNHLYFYWYRQILGQKVEFLVSFYNNEISEKSEIFDDQFSVERPDGSNFTLKIRSTKLEDSAMYFCASVWDRFNSGELFFGEGSRLTVL.

This clone has just one count. This may stem from a read error, because a much larger clone lies one nucleotide away. CDR3 loop: CASSLRLAGENEQFF. The CDR3 DNA sequence: TGTGCCAGCAGCTTGCGACTAGCGGGAGAAAATGAGCAGTTCTTC. The chain combines TRBV5-6 with TRBJ2-1; 12 nucleotides match TRBD2. Unmatched junction bases numbered 3, after V lost 1 base and J lost 7 bases. The germline CDR1 and CDR2 sequences are SGHDT and YYEEEE. CDR3 size: 15 residues. The whole variable domain, filled in from reference TRBV5-6 and TRBJ2-1, reads DAGVTQSPTHLIKTRGQQVTLRCSPKSGHDTVSWYQQALGQGPQFIFQYYEEEERQRGNFPDRFSGHQFPNYSSELNVNALLLGDSALYLCASSLRLAGENEQFFGPGTRLTVL.

This clone was seen repeatedly, ten times or more. This chain uses TRBV12-3 or TRBV12-4 with TRBJ2-2; D call uncertain. CDR3 size: 14 residues. V shed 3 bases and J shed 3 bases, with 8 bases lying between them. DNA for the CDR3: TGTGCCAGCAGTTTGGACGGTTACACCGGGGAGCTGTTTTTT. This translates into CASSLDGYTGELFF.

This clone was seen many times. The V call is TRBV30, the J call TRBJ2-5; 7 nucleotides match TRBD1. This CDR3 comprises 15 residues. From germline, CDR1 is GTSNPN and CDR2 SVGIG (reference sequence). V trimming: 4 bases; J trimming: 2 bases; junction bases outside the gene matches: 10. The CDR3 loop is CAWNALGTVQETQYF. CDR3 sequence (DNA): TGTGCCTGGAATGCCCTAGGGACAGTACAAGAGACCCAGTACTTC.

Comment on this clone: Other DNA sequences within the sample encode an identical CDR3. The chain joins TRBV20-1 to TRBJ2-1, with TRBD2 matching 9 bases. Germline V gene data show CDR1 as DFQATT and CDR2 as SNEGSKA (reference sequence). This CDR3 is built from 18 residues. Trimming at V came to 0 bases and at J to 7 bases, leaving 16 bases not matched to a gene. The CDR3 loop reads CSARDYGAGGPVGNEQFF. The CDR3 DNA sequence: TGCAGTGCTAGAGATTACGGTGCGGGAGGGCCTGTGGGGAATGAGCAGTTCTTC.